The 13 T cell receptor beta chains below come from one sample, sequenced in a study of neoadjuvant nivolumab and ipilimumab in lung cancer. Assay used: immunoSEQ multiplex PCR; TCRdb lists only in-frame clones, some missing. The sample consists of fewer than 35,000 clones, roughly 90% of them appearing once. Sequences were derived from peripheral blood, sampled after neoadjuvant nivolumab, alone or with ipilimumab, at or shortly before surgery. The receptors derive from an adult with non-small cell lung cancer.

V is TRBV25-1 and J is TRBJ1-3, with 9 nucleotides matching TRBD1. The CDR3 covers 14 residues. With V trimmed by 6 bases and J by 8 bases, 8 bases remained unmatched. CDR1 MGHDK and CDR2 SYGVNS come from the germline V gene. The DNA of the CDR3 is TGTGCCAGCAGACGACAGGGGGACGGGGACACCATATATTTT. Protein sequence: CASRRQGDGDTIYF.

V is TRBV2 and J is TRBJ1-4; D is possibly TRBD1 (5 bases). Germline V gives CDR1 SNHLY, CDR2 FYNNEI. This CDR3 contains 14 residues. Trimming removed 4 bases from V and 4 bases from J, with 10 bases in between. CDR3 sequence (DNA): TGTGCCAGCAGTGCTCCAGGGAATAATGAAAAACTGTTTTTT. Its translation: CASSAPGNNEKLFF.

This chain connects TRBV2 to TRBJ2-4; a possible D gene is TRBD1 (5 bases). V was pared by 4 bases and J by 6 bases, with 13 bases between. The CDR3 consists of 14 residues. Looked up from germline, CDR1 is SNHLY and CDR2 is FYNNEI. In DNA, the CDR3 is TGTGCCAGCAGTGGGTGGCAGGGTTCAAACATTCAGTACTTC. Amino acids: CASSGWQGSNIQYF.

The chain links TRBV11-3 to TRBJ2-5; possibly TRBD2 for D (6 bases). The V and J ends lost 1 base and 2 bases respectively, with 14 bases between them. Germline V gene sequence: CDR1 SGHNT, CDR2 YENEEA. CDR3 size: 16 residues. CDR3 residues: CASSLGRAPSQETQYF. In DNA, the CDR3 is TGTGCCAGCAGCTTAGGGAGGGCCCCATCGCAAGAGACCCAGTACTTC.

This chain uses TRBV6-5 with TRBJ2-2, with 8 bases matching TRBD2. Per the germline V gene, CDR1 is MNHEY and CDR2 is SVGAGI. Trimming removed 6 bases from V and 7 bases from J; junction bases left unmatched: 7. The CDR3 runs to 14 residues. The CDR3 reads CASSPGTSYGELFF. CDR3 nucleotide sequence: TGTGCCAGCAGCCCCGGGACTAGTTACGGGGAGCTGTTTTTT.

CDR3 sequence: CASRGGPVANYGYTF. CDR3 nucleotides: TGTGCCAGCAGGGGCGGACCTGTAGCTAACTATGGCTACACCTTC. This chain uses TRBV2 with TRBJ1-2; D unclear. The CDR3 consists of 15 residues. Germline CDR1 and CDR2: SNHLY and FYNNEI. V was pared by 6 bases and J by 0 bases, with 14 bases between.

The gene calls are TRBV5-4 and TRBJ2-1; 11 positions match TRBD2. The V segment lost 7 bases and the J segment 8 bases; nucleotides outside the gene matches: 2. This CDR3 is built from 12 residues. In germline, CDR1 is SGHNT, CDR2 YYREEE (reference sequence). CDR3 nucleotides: TGTGCCAGCGGGACTAGCGGCGATGAGCAGTTCTTC. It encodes CASGTSGDEQFF.

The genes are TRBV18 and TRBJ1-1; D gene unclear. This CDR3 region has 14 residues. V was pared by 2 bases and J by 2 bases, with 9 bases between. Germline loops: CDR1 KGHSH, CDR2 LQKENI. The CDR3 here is CASSPEQLNTEAFF. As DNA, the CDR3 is TGTGCCAGCTCACCAGAGCAGCTAAACACTGAAGCTTTCTTT.

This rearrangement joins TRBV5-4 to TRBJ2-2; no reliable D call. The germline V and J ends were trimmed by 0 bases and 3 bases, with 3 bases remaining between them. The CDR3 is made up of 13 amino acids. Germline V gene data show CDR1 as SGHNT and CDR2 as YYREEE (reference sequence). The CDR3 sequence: CASSLVDTGELFF. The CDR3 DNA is TGTGCCAGCAGCTTGGTTGACACCGGGGAGCTGTTTTTT.

The CDR3 spells CASSGGRPGYEQYF. DNA for the CDR3: TGTGCCAGCAGTGGTGGGCGGCCAGGGTACGAGCAGTACTTC. This chain joins TRBV2 and TRBJ2-7; D possibly corresponds to TRBD1 (5 bases). This CDR3 is 14 amino acids long. The V gene's germline CDR1 is SNHLY and CDR2 FYNNEI. V was clipped by 4 bases and J by 4 bases, with 14 bases between them.

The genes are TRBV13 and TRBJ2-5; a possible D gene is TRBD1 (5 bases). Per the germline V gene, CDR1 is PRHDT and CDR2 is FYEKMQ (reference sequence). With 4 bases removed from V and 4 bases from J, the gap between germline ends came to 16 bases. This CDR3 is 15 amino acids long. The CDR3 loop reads CASSSDTRPGETQYF. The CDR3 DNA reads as TGTGCCAGCAGCTCGGACACTCGCCCTGGAGAGACCCAGTACTTC.

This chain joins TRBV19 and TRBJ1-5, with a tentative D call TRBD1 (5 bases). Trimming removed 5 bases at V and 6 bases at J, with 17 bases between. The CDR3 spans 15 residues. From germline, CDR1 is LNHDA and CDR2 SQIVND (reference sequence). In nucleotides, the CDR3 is TGTGCCAGTAGTCCATCTGGGGGTTGGAGTCAGCCCCAGCATTTT. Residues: CASSPSGGWSQPQHF. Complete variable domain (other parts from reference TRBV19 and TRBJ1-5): DGGITQSPKYLFRKEGQNVTLSCEQNLNHDAMYWYRQDPGQGLRLIYYSQIVNDFQKGDIAEGYSVSREKKESFPLTVTSAQKNPTAFYLCASSPSGGWSQPQHFGDGTRLSIL.

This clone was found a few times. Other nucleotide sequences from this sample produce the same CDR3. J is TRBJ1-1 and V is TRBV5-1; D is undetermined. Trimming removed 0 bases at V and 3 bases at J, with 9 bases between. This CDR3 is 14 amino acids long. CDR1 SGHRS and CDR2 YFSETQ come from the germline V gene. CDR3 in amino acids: CASSLGNGDTEAFF. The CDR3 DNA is TGCGCCAGCAGCTTGGGTAACGGGGACACTGAAGCTTTCTTT. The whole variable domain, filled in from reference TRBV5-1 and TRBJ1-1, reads KAGVTQTPRYLIKTRGQQVTLSCSPISGHRSVSWYQQTPGQGLQFLFEYFSETQRNKGNFPGRFSGRQFSNSRSEMNVSTLELGDSALYLCASSLGNGDTEAFFGQGTRLTVV.